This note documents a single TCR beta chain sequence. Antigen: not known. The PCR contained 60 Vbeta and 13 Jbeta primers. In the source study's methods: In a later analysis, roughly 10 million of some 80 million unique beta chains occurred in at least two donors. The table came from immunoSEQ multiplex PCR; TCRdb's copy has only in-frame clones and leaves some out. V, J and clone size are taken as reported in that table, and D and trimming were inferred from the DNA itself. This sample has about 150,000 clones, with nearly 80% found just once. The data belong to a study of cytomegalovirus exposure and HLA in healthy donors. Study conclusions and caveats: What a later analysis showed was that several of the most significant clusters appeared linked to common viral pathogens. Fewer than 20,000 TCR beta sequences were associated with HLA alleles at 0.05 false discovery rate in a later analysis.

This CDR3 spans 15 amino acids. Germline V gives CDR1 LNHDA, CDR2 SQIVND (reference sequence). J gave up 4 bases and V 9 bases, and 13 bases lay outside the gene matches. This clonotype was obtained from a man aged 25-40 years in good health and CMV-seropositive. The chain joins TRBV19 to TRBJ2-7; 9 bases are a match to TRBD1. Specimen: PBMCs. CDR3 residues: CASRDTGTGNYEQYF. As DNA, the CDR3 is TGTGCCAGCCGCGACACCGGGACAGGGAATTACGAGCAGTACTTC.